The clone carrying this TCR beta chain was seen a handful of times. The antigen is undetermined. This may come from a read error, since a much larger clone is one base off. This sample is drawn from a study of Graves' ophthalmopathy and Graves' hyperthyroidism. Study-wide results and limits: Stable hyperthyroidism and ophthalmopathy were told apart by a 13-signature model, which achieved roughly 89% sensitivity and 81.08% specificity.

Having ophthalmopathy, the donors showed moderate-to-severe activity, CAS ≥3 and NOSPECS ≥4, with disease lasting under 3 months. Amplification of the TCR beta CDR3 regions used RNA transcripts (as template). First-round RT-PCR used HTBI primers; second-round multiplex PCR followed. In TCRdb, the multiplex PCR reads were re-called with MiXCR into one record per CDR3 protein. This table holds 200,000 to 250,000 distinct CDR3 sequences, around a fifth found once. V lost 3 bases and J lost 3, with 10 bases in between. This CDR3 is 14 amino acids long. Germline V lookup: CDR1 SGHRS, CDR2 YFSETQ. Sample: peripheral blood. The clonotype comes from a woman aged 45-65 years with Graves' ophthalmopathy. This chain joins TRBV5-1 and TRBJ1-5, with D tentatively TRBD1 (5 bases). This CDR3 is CASSSGGVNQPQHF. The CDR3 DNA reads TGCGCCAGCAGCTCGGGAGGGGTCAATCAGCCCCAGCATTTT.